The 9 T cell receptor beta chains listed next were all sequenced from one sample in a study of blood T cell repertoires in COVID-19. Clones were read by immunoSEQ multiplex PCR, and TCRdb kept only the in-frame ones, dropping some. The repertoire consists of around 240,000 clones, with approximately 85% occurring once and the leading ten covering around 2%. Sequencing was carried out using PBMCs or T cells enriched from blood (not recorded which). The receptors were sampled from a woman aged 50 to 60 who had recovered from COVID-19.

The CDR3 sequence: CASSSQGPYEQYF. CDR3 nucleotides: TGTGCCAGCAGCTCGCAGGGTCCCTACGAGCAGTACTTC. The V gene is TRBV7-2, the J gene TRBJ2-7; possibly TRBD1 for D (5 bases). This CDR3 is 13 amino acids long. Germline-derived CDR1 and CDR2 are SGHTA and FQGNSA. Trimming cost V 4 bases and J 2 bases, with 9 bases left between them.

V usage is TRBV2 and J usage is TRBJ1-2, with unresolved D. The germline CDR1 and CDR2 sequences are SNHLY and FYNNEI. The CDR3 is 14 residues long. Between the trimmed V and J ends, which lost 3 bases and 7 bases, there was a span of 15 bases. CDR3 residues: CASSEEGVLSGYTF. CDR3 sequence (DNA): TGTGCCAGCAGTGAGGAGGGCGTTCTGTCTGGCTACACCTTC.

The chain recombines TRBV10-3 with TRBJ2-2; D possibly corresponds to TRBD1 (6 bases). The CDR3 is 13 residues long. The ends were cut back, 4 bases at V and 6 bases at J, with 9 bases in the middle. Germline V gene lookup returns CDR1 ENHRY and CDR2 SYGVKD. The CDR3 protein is CAISGTGPGELFF. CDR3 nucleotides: TGTGCCATCAGTGGAACAGGGCCCGGGGAGCTGTTTTTT.

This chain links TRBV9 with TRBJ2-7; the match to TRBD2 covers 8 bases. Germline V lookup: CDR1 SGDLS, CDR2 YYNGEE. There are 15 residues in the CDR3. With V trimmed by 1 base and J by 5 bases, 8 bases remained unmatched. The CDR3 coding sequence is TGTGCCAGCAGCGTAAGGAAGCGGGAGAGAGACGAGCAGTACTTC. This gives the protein CASSVRKRERDEQYF.

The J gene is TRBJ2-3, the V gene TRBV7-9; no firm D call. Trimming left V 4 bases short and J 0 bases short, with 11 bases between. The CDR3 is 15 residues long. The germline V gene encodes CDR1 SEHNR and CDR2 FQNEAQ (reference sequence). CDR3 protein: CASSSQSSSTDTQYF. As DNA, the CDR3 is TGTGCCAGCAGCTCACAATCGTCTAGCACAGATACGCAGTATTTT. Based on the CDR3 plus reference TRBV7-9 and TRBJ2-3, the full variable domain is DTGVSQNPRHKITKRGQNVTFRCDPISEHNRLYWYRQTLGQGPEFLTYFQNEAQLEKSRLLSDRFSAERPKGSFSTLEIQRTEQGDSAMYLCASSSQSSSTDTQYFGPGTRLTVL.

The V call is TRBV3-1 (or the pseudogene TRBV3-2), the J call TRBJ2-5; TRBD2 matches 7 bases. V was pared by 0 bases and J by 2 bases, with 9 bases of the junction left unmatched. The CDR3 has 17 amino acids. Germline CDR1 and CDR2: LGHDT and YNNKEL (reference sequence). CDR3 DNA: TGTGCCAGCAGCCAAGATTATTTTGGGGGGGGGCAAGAGACCCAGTACTTC. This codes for CASSQDYFGGGQETQYF.

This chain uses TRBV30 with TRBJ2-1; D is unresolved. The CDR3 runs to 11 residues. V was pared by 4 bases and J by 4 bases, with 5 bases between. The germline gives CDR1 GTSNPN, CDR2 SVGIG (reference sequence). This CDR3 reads CAWTQYNEQFF. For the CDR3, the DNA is TGTGCCTGGACCCAGTACAATGAGCAGTTCTTC.

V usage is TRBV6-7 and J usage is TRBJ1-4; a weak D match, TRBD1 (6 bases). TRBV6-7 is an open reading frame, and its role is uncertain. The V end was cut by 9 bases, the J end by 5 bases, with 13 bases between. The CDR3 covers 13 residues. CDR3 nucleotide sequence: TGTGCCAGGGCCAGGGACACGAATGAAAAACTGTTTTTT. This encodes CARARDTNEKLFF.

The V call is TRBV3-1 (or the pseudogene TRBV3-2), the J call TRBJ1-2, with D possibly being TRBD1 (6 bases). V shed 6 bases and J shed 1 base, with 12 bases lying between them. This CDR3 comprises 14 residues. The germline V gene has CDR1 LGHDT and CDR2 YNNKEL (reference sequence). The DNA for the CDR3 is TGTGCCAGCAGAGCCACAGGGCTTAACTATGGCTACACCTTC. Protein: CASRATGLNYGYTF.